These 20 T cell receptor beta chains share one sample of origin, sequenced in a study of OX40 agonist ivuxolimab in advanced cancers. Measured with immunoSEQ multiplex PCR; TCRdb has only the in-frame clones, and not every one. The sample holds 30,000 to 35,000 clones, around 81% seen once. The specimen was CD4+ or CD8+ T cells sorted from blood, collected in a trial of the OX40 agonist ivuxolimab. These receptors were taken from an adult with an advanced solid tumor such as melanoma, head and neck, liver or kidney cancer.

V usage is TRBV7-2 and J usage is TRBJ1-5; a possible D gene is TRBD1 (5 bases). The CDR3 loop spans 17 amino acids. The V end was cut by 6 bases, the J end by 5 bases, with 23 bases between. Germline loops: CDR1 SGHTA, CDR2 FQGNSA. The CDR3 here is CASSPGLLLRADQPQHF. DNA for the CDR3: TGTGCCAGCAGTCCGGGACTGCTGTTACGGGCGGATCAGCCCCAGCATTTT.

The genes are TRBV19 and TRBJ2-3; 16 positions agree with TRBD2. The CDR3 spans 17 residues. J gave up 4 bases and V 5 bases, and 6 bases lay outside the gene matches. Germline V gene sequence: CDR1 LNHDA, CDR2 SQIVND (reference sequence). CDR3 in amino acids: CASSSPGTSGGADTQYF. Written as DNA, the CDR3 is TGTGCCAGTAGTTCCCCGGGGACTAGCGGGGGGGCAGATACGCAGTATTTT.

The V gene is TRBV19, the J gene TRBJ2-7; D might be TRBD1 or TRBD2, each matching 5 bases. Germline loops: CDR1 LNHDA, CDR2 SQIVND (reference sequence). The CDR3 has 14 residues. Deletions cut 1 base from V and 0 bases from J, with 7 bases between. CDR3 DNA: TGTGCCAGTAGTATAGGAGGGGCCTCCTACGAGCAGTACTTC. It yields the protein CASSIGGASYEQYF. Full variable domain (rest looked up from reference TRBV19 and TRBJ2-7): DGGITQSPKYLFRKEGQNVTLSCEQNLNHDAMYWYRQDPGQGLRLIYYSQIVNDFQKGDIAEGYSVSREKKESFPLTVTSAQKNPTAFYLCASSIGGASYEQYFGPGTRLTVT.

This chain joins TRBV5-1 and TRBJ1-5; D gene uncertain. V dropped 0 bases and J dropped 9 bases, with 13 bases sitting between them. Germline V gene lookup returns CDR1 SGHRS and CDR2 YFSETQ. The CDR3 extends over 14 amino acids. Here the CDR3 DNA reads TGCGCCAGCAGCTTGGAGTATATGGAGCGGCCCCAGCATTTT. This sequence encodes CASSLEYMERPQHF.

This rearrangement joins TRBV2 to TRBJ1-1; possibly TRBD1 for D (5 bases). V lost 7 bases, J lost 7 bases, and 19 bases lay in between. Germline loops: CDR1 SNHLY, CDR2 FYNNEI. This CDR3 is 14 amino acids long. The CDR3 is CASIPTGLTVEAFF. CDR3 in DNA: TGTGCCAGCATACCCACAGGTTTAACAGTTGAAGCTTTCTTT.

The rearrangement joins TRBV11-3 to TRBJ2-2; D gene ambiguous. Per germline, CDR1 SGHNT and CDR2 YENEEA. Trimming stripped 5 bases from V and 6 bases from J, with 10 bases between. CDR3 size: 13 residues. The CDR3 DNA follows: TGTGCCAGCAGCCCCTCTCGGGCCGGGGAGCTGTTTTTT. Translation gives CASSPSRAGELFF.

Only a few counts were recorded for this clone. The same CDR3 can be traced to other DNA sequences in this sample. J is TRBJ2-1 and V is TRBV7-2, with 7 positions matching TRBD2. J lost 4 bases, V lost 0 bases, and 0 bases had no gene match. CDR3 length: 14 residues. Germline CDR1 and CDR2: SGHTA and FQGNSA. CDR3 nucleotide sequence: TGTGCCAGCAGCTTAGCGGGAGGGTACAATGAGCAGTTCTTC. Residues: CASSLAGGYNEQFF.

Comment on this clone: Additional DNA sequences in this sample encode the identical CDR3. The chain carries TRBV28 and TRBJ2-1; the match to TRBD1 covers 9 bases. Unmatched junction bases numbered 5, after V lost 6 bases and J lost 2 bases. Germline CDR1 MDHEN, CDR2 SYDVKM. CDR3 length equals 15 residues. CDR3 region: CASRRTGEAYNEQFF. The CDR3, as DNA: TGTGCCAGCAGGCGGACAGGGGAGGCCTACAATGAGCAGTTCTTC. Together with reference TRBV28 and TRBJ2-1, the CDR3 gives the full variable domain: DVKVTQSSRYLVKRTGEKVFLECVQDMDHENMFWYRQDPGLGLRLIYFSYDVKMKEKGDIPEGYSVSREKKERFSLILESASTNQTSMYLCASRRTGEAYNEQFFGPGTRLTVL.

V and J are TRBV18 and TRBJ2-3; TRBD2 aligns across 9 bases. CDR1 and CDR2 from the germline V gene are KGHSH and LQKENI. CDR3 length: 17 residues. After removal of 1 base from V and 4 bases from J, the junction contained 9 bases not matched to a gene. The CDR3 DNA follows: TGTGCCAGCTCACCACGAGTAGCGGGAGAGGTCGCAGATACGCAGTATTTT. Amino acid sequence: CASSPRVAGEVADTQYF.

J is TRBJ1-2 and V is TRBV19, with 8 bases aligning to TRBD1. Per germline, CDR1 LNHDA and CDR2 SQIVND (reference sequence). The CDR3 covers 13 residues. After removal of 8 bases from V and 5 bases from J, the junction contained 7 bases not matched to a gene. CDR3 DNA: TGTGCCAGTGGAACGACAGGGGCTTATGGCTACACCTTC. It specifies CASGTTGAYGYTF.

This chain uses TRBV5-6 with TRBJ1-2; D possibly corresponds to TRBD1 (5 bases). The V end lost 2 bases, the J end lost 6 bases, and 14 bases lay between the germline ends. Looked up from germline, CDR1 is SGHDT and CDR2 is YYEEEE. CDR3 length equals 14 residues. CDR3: CASSFLGGSDGYTF. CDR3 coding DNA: TGTGCCAGCAGCTTCCTTGGGGGAAGTGATGGCTACACCTTC.

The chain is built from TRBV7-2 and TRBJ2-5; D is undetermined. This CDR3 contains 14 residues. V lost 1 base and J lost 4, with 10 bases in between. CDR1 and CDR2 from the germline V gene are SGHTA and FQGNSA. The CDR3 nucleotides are TGTGCCAGCAGCTTAGGTGGCACTGGAGAGACCCAGTACTTC. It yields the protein CASSLGGTGETQYF.

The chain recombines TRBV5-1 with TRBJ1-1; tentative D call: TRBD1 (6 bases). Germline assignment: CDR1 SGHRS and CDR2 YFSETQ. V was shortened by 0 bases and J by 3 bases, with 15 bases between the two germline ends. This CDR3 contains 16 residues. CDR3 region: CASSLAETGLDTEAFF. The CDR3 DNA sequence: TGCGCCAGCAGCTTGGCGGAAACAGGGTTAGACACTGAAGCTTTCTTT.

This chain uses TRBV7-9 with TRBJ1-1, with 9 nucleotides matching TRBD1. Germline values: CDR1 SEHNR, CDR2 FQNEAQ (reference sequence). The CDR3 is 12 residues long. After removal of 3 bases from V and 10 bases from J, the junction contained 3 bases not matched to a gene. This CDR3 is CASSLGQGGAFF. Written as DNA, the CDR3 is TGTGCCAGCAGCTTGGGACAGGGAGGAGCTTTCTTT.

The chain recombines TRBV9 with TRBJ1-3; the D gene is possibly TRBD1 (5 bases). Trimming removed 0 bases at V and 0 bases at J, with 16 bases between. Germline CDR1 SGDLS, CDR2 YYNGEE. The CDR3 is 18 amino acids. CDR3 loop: CASSVDVRATYSGNTIYF. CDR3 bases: TGTGCCAGCAGCGTAGACGTCAGGGCTACATACTCTGGAAACACCATATATTTT.

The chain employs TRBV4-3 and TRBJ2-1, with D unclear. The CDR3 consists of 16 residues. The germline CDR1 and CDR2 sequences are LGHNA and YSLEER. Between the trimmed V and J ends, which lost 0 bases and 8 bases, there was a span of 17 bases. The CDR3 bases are TGCGCCAGCAGCCAAGACGCGACCCGAATTGGCTATGAGCAGTTCTTC. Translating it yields CASSQDATRIGYEQFF.

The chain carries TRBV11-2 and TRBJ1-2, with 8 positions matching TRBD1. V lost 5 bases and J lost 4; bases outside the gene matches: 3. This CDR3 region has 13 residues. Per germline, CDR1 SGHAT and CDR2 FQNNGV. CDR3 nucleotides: TGTGCCAGCAGCGTGGGACAGGCCTATGGCTACACCTTC. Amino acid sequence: CASSVGQAYGYTF.

CDR3 sequence: CASRTGASSYGYTF. The CDR3 region has the DNA TGTGCCAGCAGAACAGGGGCCTCTAGCTATGGCTACACCTTC. The V call is TRBV27, the J call TRBJ1-2; TRBD1 aligns across 7 bases. The J segment lost 4 bases and the V segment lost 6 bases, leaving 8 bases of the junction unmatched. Germline assignment: CDR1 MNHEY and CDR2 SMNVEV (reference sequence). The CDR3 length is 14 residues.

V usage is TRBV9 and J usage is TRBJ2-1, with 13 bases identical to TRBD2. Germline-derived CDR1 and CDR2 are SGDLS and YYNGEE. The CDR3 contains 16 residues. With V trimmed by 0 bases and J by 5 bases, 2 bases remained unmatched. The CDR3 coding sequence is TGTGCCAGCAGCGTAGGGGGACTAGCGGGGAACAATGAGCAGTTCTTC. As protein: CASSVGGLAGNNEQFF.

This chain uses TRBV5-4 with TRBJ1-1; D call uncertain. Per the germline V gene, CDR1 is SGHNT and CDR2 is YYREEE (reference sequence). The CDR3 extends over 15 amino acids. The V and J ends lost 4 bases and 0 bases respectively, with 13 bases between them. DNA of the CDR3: TGTGCCAGCAGCCTGGTTCGTGGGGTGAACACTGAAGCTTTCTTT. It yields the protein CASSLVRGVNTEAFF. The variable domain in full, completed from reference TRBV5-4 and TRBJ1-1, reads ETGVTQSPTHLIKTRGQQVTLRCSSQSGHNTVSWYQQALGQGPQFIFQYYREEENGRGNFPPRFSGLQFPNYSSELNVNALELDDSALYLCASSLVRGVNTEAFFGQGTRLTVV.